This entry lists 7 T cell receptor beta chains sequenced from one sample in a study of blood T cell repertoires in COVID-19. TCRdb's table, derived via immunoSEQ multiplex PCR, lists solely in-frame clones and lacks some. The sample yields 84,000 or so clones, 85% to 95% seen once. Sequencing input: peripheral blood. The origin of the receptors is a woman in her fifties or sixties with active COVID-19.

CDR3 sequence (DNA): TGTGCCAGCAGCTTACTCCAGGGGAGTGACACTGAAGCTTTCTTT. Translating it yields CASSLLQGSDTEAFF. This rearrangement joins TRBV7-8 to TRBJ1-1, with D possibly TRBD1 on 6 matching bases. The CDR3 spans 15 residues. V was clipped by 2 bases and J by 3 bases, with 13 bases between them. CDR1 SGHVS and CDR2 FQNEAQ come from the germline V gene.

This rearrangement joins TRBV24-1 to TRBJ2-2; TRBD2 aligns across 10 bases. The junction had 6 bases not matched to a gene; V was cut back by 3 bases and J by 6 bases. The CDR3 extends over 16 amino acids. The germline V gene encodes CDR1 KGHDR and CDR2 SFDVKD. The CDR3 region has the DNA TGTGCCACCAGTGATAGGTCTAGCGGGAGCCCCGGGGAGCTGTTTTTT. This encodes CATSDRSSGSPGELFF.

This chain connects TRBV5-5 to TRBJ1-5, with TRBD1 matching over 7 bases. V was clipped by 0 bases and J by 3 bases; unmatched bases: 6. The germline CDR1 and CDR2 sequences are SGHKS and YYEKEE (reference sequence). The CDR3 length is 16 residues. The DNA of the CDR3 is TGTGCCAGCAGCTTGGGTGCAGGGGGTCCCAATCAGCCCCAGCATTTT. Its protein product is CASSLGAGGPNQPQHF. The entire variable domain, with the rest obtained from reference TRBV5-5 and TRBJ1-5, is as follows: DAGVTQSPTHLIKTRGQQVTLRCSPISGHKSVSWYQQVLGQGPQFIFQYYEKEERGRGNFPDRFSARQFPNYSSELNVNALLLGDSALYLCASSLGAGGPNQPQHFGDGTRLSIL.

This clone was found once. In DNA form, the CDR3 reads TGTGCCAGCAGCCAGATGGAACGGGGGGGCTCACCCCTCCACTTT. Protein sequence: CASSQMERGGSPLHF. The J gene is TRBJ1-6, the V gene TRBV3-1 (or the pseudogene TRBV3-2); tentatively, D is TRBD1 (6 bases). Germline-derived CDR1 and CDR2 are LGHDT and YNNKEL (reference sequence). The CDR3 covers 15 residues. Trimming pared 3 bases from V and 10 bases from J, leaving 16 bases between.

The genes are TRBV5-1 and TRBJ2-7; TRBD1 might be the D (6 bases). Germline CDR1 reads SGHRS; CDR2 reads YFSETQ. The germline V and J ends were trimmed by 0 bases and 7 bases, with 14 bases remaining between them. The CDR3 runs to 14 residues. The CDR3 is CASSLETGLGEQYF. The CDR3 DNA sequence: TGCGCCAGCAGCTTGGAGACAGGCCTGGGGGAGCAGTACTTC.

The V gene is TRBV7-6, the J gene TRBJ2-7; the D gene is possibly TRBD1 (5 bases). V was cut by 1 base and J by 5 bases, with 9 bases left in between. The CDR3 totals 13 residues. Germline assignment: CDR1 SGHVS and CDR2 FNYEAQ. The CDR3 region is CASSLVAGNEQYF. In DNA form, the CDR3 reads TGTGCCAGCAGCTTAGTGGCAGGGAACGAGCAGTACTTC.

The V gene is TRBV7-3, the J gene TRBJ2-3; 10 bases agree with TRBD2. V shed 0 bases, J shed 3 bases, and the junction held 6 bases outside the gene matches. The CDR3 contains 17 residues. Germline V lookup: CDR1 SGHTA, CDR2 FQGTGA. CDR3 region: CASSLTTSGKGTDTQYF. CDR3 coding DNA: TGTGCCAGCAGCTTAACTACTAGCGGGAAAGGGACAGATACGCAGTATTTT.